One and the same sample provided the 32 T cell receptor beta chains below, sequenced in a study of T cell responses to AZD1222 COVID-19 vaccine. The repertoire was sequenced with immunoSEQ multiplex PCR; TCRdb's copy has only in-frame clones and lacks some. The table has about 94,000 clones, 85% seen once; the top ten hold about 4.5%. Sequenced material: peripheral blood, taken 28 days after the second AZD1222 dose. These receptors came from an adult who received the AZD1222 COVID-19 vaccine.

This CDR3 reads CASSQENRNEAFF. Here the CDR3 DNA reads TGTGCCAGCAGCCAAGAAAATCGGAATGAAGCTTTCTTT. This chain links TRBV3-1 (or the pseudogene TRBV3-2) with TRBJ1-1; no definite D call. In germline, CDR1 is LGHDT, CDR2 YNNKEL (reference sequence). The CDR3 is 13 residues long. V was trimmed by 0 bases and J by 7 bases, leaving 9 bases between them.

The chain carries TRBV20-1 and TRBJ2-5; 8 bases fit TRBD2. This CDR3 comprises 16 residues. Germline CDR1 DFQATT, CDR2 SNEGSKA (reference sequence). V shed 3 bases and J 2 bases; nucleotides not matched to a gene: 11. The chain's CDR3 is CSASGAGGFDQETQYF. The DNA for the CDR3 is TGCAGTGCTAGTGGGGCGGGGGGCTTCGATCAAGAGACCCAGTACTTC.

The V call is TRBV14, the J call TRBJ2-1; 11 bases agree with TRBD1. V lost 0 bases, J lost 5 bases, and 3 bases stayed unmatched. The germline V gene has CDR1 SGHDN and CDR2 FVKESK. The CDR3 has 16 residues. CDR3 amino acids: CASSQDPGQGDNEQFF. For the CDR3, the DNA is TGTGCCAGCAGCCAAGACCCGGGACAGGGGGACAATGAGCAGTTCTTC.

The CDR3 spells CASSIDLAGGLTDTQYF. In DNA form, the CDR3 reads TGTGCCAGTAGTATTGACTTAGCGGGAGGGTTAACAGATACGCAGTATTTT. The V gene is TRBV19, the J gene TRBJ2-3, with TRBD2 matching 11 bases. From germline, CDR1 is LNHDA and CDR2 SQIVND (reference sequence). V trimming: 3 bases; J trimming: 3 bases; junction bases outside the gene matches: 8. The CDR3 covers 17 residues.

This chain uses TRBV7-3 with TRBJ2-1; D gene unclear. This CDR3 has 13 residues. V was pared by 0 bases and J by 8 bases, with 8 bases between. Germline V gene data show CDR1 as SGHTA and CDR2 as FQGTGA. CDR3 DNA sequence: TGTGCCAGCAGCTTAACATCGTCCCATGAGCAGTTCTTC. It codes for CASSLTSSHEQFF. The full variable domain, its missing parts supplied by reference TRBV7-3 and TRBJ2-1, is GAGVSQTPSNKVTEKGKYVELRCDPISGHTALYWYRQSLGQGPEFLIYFQGTGAADDSGLPNDRFFAVRPEGSVSTLKIQRTERGDSAVYLCASSLTSSHEQFFGPGTRLTVL.

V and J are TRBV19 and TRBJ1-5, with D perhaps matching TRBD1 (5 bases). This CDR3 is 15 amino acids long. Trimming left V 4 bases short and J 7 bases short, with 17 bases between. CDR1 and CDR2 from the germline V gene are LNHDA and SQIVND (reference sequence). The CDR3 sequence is CASSTEGRAGQPQHF. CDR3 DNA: TGTGCCAGTAGTACCGAGGGGAGGGCGGGACAGCCCCAGCATTTT. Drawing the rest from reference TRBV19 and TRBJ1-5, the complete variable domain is DGGITQSPKYLFRKEGQNVTLSCEQNLNHDAMYWYRQDPGQGLRLIYYSQIVNDFQKGDIAEGYSVSREKKESFPLTVTSAQKNPTAFYLCASSTEGRAGQPQHFGDGTRLSIL.

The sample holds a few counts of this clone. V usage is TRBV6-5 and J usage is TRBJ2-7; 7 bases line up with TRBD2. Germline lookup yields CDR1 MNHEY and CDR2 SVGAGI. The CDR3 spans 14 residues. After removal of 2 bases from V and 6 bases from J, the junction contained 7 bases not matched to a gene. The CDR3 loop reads CASSYDSGVGEQYF. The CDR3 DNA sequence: TGTGCCAGCAGTTACGACAGCGGGGTAGGCGAGCAGTACTTC.

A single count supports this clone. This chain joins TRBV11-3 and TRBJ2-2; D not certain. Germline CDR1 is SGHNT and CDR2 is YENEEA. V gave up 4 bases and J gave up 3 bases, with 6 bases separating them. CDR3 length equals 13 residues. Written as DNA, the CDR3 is TGTGCCAGCAGCTCCCGTGACACCGGGGAGCTGTTTTTT. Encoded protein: CASSSRDTGELFF.

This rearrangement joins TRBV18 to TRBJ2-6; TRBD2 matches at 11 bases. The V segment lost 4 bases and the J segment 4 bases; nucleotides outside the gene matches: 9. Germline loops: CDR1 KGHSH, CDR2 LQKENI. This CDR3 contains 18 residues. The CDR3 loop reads CASSLLSGGATGANVLTF. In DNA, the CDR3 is TGTGCCAGCTCACTACTTAGCGGGGGGGCCACCGGGGCCAACGTCCTGACTTTC.

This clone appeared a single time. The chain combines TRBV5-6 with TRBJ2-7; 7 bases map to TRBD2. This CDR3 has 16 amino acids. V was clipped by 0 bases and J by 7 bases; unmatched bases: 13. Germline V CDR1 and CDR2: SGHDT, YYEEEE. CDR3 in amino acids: CASSLADAGGYWEQYF. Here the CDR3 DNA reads TGTGCCAGCAGCTTGGCGGACGCCGGGGGGTATTGGGAGCAGTACTTC.

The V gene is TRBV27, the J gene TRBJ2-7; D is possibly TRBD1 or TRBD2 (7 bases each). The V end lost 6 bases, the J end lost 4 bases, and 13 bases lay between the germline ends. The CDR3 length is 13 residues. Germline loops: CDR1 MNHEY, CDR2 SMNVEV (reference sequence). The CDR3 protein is CASSQGGHYEQYF. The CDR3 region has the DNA TGTGCCAGCAGCCAGGGGGGGCATTACGAGCAGTACTTC.

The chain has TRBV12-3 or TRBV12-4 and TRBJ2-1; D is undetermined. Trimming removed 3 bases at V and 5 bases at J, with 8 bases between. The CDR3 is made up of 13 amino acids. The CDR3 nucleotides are TGTGCCAGCAGTTTCGGCAGACACAATGAGCAGTTCTTC. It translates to CASSFGRHNEQFF.

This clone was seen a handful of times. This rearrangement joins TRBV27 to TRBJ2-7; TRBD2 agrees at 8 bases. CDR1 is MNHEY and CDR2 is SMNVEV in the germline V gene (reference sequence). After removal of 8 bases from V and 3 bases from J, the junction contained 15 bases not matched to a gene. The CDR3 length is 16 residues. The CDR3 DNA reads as TGTGCCAGCTCCAATGGCGTCGGGACTAGAGTCTACGAGCAGTACTTC. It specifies CASSNGVGTRVYEQYF.

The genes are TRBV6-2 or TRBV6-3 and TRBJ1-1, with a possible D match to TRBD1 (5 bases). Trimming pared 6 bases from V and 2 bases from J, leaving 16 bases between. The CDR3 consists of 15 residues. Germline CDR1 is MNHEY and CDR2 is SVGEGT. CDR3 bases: TGTGCCAGCAGCCGACGAGGCAGGGTTAACACTGAAGCTTTCTTT. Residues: CASSRRGRVNTEAFF.

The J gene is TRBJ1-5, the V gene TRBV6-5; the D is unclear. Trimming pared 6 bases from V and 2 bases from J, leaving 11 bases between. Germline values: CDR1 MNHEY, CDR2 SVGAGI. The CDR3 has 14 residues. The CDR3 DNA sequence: TGTGCCAGCAGGGACTCTTGGGGCAATCAGCCCCAGCATTTT. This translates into CASRDSWGNQPQHF.

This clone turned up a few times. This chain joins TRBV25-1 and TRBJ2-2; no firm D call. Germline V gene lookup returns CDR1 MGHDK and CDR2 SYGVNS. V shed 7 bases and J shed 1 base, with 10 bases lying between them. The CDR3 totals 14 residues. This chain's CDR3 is CASTKAGNTGELFF. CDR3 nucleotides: TGTGCCAGCACAAAAGCCGGGAACACCGGGGAGCTGTTTTTT.

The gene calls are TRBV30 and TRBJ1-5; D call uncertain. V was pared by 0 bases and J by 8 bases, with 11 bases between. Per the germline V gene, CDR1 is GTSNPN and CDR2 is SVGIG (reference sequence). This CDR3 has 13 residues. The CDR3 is CAWSVNEGEPQHF. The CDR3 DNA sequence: TGTGCCTGGAGTGTAAACGAAGGCGAGCCCCAGCATTTT.

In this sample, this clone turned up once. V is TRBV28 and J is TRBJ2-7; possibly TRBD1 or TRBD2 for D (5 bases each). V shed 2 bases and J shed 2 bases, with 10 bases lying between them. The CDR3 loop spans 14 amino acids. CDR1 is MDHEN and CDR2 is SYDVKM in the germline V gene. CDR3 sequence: CASSLGLGPYEQYF. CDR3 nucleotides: TGTGCCAGCAGTTTAGGGCTGGGACCCTACGAGCAGTACTTC.

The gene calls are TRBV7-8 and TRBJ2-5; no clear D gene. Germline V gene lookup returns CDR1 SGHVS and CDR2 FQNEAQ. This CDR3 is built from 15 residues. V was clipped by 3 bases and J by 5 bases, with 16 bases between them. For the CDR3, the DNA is TGTGCCAGCAGCTTCTCTCCTGGCATTTCGGAGACCCAGTACTTC. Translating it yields CASSFSPGISETQYF.

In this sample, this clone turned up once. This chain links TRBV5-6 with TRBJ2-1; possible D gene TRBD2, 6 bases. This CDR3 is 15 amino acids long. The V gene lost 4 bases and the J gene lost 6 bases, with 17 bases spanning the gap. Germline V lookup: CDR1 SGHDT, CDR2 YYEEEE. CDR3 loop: CASSMAGGQSNEQFF. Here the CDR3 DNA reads TGTGCCAGCAGCATGGCCGGGGGTCAATCCAATGAGCAGTTCTTC.

The CDR3 DNA is TGTGCCACCAGTAATGGACTAGGGACAGATACGCAGTATTTT. It yields the protein CATSNGLGTDTQYF. V gene TRBV24-1 combines with J gene TRBJ2-3; 7 bases fit TRBD2. Germline V lookup: CDR1 KGHDR, CDR2 SFDVKD. This CDR3 comprises 14 residues. V was pared by 6 bases and J by 3 bases, with 5 bases of the junction left unmatched.

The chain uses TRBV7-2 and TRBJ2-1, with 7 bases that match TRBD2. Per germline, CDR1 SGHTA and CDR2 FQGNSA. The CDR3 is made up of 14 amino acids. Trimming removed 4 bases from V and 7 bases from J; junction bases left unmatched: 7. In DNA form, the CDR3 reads TGTGCCAGCAGCTCCTCCGGGGGGAGGAATGAGCAGTTCTTC. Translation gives CASSSSGGRNEQFF.

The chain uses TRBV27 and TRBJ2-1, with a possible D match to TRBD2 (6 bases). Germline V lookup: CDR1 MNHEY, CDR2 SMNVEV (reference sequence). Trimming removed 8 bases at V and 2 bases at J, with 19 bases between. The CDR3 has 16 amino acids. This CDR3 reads CASGPAGRGTYNEQFF. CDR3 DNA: TGTGCCAGCGGACCGGCGGGAAGGGGTACCTACAATGAGCAGTTCTTC.

CDR3 amino acids: CASSSGPGRSRYEKLFF. Written as DNA, the CDR3 is TGTGCCAGCAGCTCCGGCCCCGGCAGGTCGCGCTATGAAAAACTGTTTTTT. The V call is TRBV7-2, the J call TRBJ1-4, with D uncertain. Trimming shortened V by 4 bases and J by 6 bases, and 21 bases separated the two germline ends. The CDR3 contains 17 residues. Looked up from germline, CDR1 is SGHTA and CDR2 is FQGNSA.

CDR3 sequence: CASSPRTSGSGNEQFF. The CDR3 bases are TGCGCCAGCAGCCCCCGAACTAGCGGGAGTGGCAATGAGCAGTTCTTC. This chain joins TRBV4-3 and TRBJ2-1; 11 bases are shared with TRBD2. The CDR3 consists of 16 residues. The trim removed 4 bases at V and 6 bases at J, leaving 8 bases unmatched. Germline V gene data show CDR1 as LGHNA and CDR2 as YSLEER.

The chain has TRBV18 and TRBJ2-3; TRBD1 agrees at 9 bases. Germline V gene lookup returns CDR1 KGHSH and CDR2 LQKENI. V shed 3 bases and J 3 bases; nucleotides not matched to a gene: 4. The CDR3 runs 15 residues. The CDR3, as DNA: TGTGCCAGCTCACCTTCGGACAGGGGTACAGATACGCAGTATTTT. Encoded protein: CASSPSDRGTDTQYF. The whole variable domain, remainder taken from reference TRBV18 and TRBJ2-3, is NAGVMQNPRHLVRRRGQEARLRCSPMKGHSHVYWYRQLPEEGLKFMVYLQKENIIDESGMPKERFSAEFPKEGPSILRIQQVVRGDSAAYFCASSPSDRGTDTQYFGPGTRLTVL.

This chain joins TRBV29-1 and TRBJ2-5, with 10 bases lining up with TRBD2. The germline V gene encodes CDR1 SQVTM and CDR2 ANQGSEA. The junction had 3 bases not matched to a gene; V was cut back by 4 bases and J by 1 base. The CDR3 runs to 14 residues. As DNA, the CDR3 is TGCAGCGTTGGACTAGCGGGTGGCCAAGAGACCCAGTACTTC. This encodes CSVGLAGGQETQYF.

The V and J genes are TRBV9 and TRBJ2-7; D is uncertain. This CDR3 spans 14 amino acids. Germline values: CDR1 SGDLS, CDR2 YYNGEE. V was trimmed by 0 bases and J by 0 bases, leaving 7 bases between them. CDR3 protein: CASSVDGSSYEQYF. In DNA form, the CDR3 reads TGTGCCAGCAGCGTAGATGGCAGCTCCTACGAGCAGTACTTC.

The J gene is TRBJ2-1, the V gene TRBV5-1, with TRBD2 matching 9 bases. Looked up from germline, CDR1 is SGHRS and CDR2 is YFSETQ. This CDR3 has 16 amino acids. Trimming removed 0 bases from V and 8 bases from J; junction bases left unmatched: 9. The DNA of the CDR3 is TGCGCCAGCAGCTTGGGTCTGCGGGAGGGGGCGGATGAGCAGTTCTTC. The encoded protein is CASSLGLREGADEQFF.

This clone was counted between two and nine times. CDR3 sequence reads: CASSPRTTDTGELFF. CDR3 nucleotide sequence: TGTGCCAGCTCACCTCGGACCACCGACACCGGGGAGCTGTTTTTT. The rearrangement joins TRBV18 to TRBJ2-2; no reliable D call. V shed 3 bases and J shed 3 bases, with 11 bases lying between them. CDR3 size: 15 residues. The V gene's germline CDR1 is KGHSH and CDR2 LQKENI.

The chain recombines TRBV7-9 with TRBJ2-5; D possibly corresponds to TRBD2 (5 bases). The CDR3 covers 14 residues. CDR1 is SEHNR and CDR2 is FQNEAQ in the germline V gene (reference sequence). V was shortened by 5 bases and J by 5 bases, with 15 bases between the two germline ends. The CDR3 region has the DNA TGTGCCAGCAGCACGGTAGCCGGGGTGGAGACCCAGTACTTC. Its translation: CASSTVAGVETQYF.

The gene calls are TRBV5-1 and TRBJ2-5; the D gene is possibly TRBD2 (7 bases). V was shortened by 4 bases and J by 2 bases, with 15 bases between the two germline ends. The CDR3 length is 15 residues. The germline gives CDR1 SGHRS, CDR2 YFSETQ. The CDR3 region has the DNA TGCGCCAGCAGCCTCTTAGGGGGGGCTCAAGAGACCCAGTACTTC. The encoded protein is CASSLLGGAQETQYF.